Each of the 32 T cell receptor beta chains below was sequenced from the same sample in a study of blood T cell repertoires in COVID-19. Some clones are missing from TCRdb's copy, which holds only in-frame ones; the method was immunoSEQ multiplex PCR. The data show roughly 70,000 clones, nearly 80% seen once. The sample comprised peripheral blood. These receptors all come from a woman aged 55-75 years with acute or convalescent COVID-19.

The V gene is TRBV7-9, the J gene TRBJ1-5; 7 bases fit TRBD1. Germline V gene lookup returns CDR1 SEHNR and CDR2 FQNEAQ (reference sequence). The J segment lost 2 bases and the V segment lost 3 bases, leaving 1 base of the junction unmatched. This CDR3 is built from 14 residues. The DNA for the CDR3 is TGTGCCAGCAGCTTTCAGGGGGGCAATCAGCCCCAGCATTTT. It specifies CASSFQGGNQPQHF.

V and J are TRBV4-1 and TRBJ1-2, with D possibly matching TRBD1 (5 bases). The CDR3 loop spans 15 amino acids. The V gene lost 0 bases and the J gene lost 5 bases, with 13 bases spanning the gap. Germline V gene sequence: CDR1 MGHRA, CDR2 YSYEKL. The CDR3 nucleotides read TGCGCCAGCAGCCAAGATGGAGGGGTGGGTTATGGCTACACCTTC. Its protein product is CASSQDGGVGYGYTF.

The chain is built from TRBV10-3 and TRBJ2-5; 8 nucleotides agree with TRBD2. Germline loops: CDR1 ENHRY, CDR2 SYGVKD. This CDR3 is built from 16 residues. V gave up 3 bases and J gave up 5 bases; unmatched junction bases: 11. This CDR3 reads CAISDSSRGGPETQYF. The CDR3 DNA follows: TGTGCCATCAGTGATTCCTCCCGGGGGGGCCCCGAGACCCAGTACTTC.

The chain carries TRBV7-2 and TRBJ1-2, with a weak D call TRBD1 (5 bases). Germline CDR1 is SGHTA and CDR2 is FQGNSA. V was cut by 1 base and J by 8 bases, with 11 bases left in between. The CDR3 is 13 residues long. CDR3 coding DNA: TGTGCCAGCAGCTTAGTTCCAGGGCAAGGCTACACCTTC. Protein: CASSLVPGQGYTF.

The chain joins TRBV9 to TRBJ2-1, with a tentative D call TRBD1 (6 bases). This CDR3 comprises 16 residues. From germline, CDR1 is SGDLS and CDR2 YYNGEE. V lost 3 bases, J lost 1 base, and 14 bases lay in between. The CDR3 is CASSEIVGGSYNEQFF. CDR3 DNA sequence: TGTGCCAGCAGCGAAATCGTAGGGGGATCCTACAATGAGCAGTTCTTC.

This clone came up once. The DNA of the CDR3 is TGTGCCAGCAGTACCCGGGACAGGGGGGGGATCTCTGAAGCTTTCTTT. As protein: CASSTRDRGGISEAFF. The chain employs TRBV27 and TRBJ1-1, with 11 bases lining up with TRBD1. The CDR3 runs to 16 residues. V shed 5 bases and J 6 bases; nucleotides not matched to a gene: 11. CDR1 is MNHEY, CDR2 SMNVEV, per germline (reference sequence).

The V and J genes are TRBV5-1 and TRBJ1-2; D gene unclear. The V end was cut by 4 bases, the J end by 1 base, with 11 bases between. The CDR3 is 14 residues long. Looked up from germline, CDR1 is SGHRS and CDR2 is YFSETQ. CDR3 coding DNA: TGCGCCAGCAGCCGCGGACTCGATAACTATGGCTACACCTTC. This encodes CASSRGLDNYGYTF.

The J gene is TRBJ1-1, the V gene TRBV4-2; D ambiguous. CDR1 is LGHNA, CDR2 YNFKEQ, per germline. CDR3 length equals 13 residues. Trimming took 0 bases from V and 6 from J, leaving 8 bases between them. For the CDR3, the DNA is TGTGCCAGCAGCCAAGATAGCGTGGCTGAAGCTTTCTTT. The encoded protein is CASSQDSVAEAFF.

This clone was found once. The rearrangement joins TRBV5-3 to TRBJ2-7; the D gene is possibly TRBD1 (5 bases). TRBV5-3 is an ORF, with its function uncertain. The ends were cut back, 3 bases at V and 5 bases at J, with 15 bases in the middle. This CDR3 is built from 14 residues. Here the CDR3 DNA reads TGTGCCAGAAGCTCCCCGCAGGGTTCCCACGAGCAGTACTTC. The encoded protein is CARSSPQGSHEQYF.

The rearrangement uses TRBV4-3 and TRBJ1-4; possible D gene TRBD1, 6 bases. There are 15 residues in the CDR3. Germline CDR1 is LGHNA and CDR2 is YSLEER. V shed 4 bases and J shed 10 bases, with 19 bases lying between them. The CDR3 sequence is CASSLLGGGDGKLFF. CDR3 nucleotides: TGCGCCAGCAGCCTCTTGGGGGGGGGCGATGGAAAACTGTTTTTT.

This chain connects TRBV10-3 to TRBJ1-1; 8 bases match TRBD1. CDR1 is ENHRY, CDR2 SYGVKD, per germline. This CDR3 contains 15 residues. V gave up 5 bases and J gave up 0 bases; unmatched junction bases: 5. CDR3 protein: CAISNRGSLNTEAFF. The CDR3, as DNA: TGTGCCATCAGTAACAGGGGGAGCTTGAACACTGAAGCTTTCTTT.

The chain joins TRBV6-1 to TRBJ2-6; weak D call: TRBD1 (5 bases). Trimming removed 2 bases at V and 0 bases at J, with 5 bases between. The CDR3 totals 15 residues. Looked up from germline, CDR1 is MNHNS and CDR2 is SASEGT. The CDR3 here is CASSEQGSGANVLTF. The CDR3 nucleotides are TGTGCCAGCAGTGAACAGGGCTCTGGGGCCAACGTCCTGACTTTC.

This clone was detected once. V is TRBV4-2 and J is TRBJ1-2; perhaps TRBD1 as D (5 bases). CDR3 length equals 15 residues. The germline V gene encodes CDR1 LGHNA and CDR2 YNFKEQ. Between the trimmed V and J ends, which lost 4 bases and 4 bases, there was a span of 16 bases. CDR3 DNA: TGTGCCAGCAGCCCACAAGGAGGGGATGGCTATGGCTACACCTTC. This translates into CASSPQGGDGYGYTF.

The chain carries TRBV21-1 and TRBJ2-1; TRBD1 is taken as the D call from the table, unchecked against the DNA. TRBV21-1 is classified as a pseudogene. The CDR3 is 16 residues long. CDR3 sequence reads: CASRAKTGQKDNEQFF. The CDR3 DNA sequence: TGTGCCAGCAGGGCTAAAACGGGACAGAAAGACAATGAGCAGTTCTTC.

In DNA, the CDR3 is TGTGCCAGCAGCTCCCACCGGGACAGGGGGCACGAGCAGTACTTC. It codes for CASSSHRDRGHEQYF. The genes are TRBV7-6 and TRBJ2-7; 12 bases match TRBD1. The CDR3 loop spans 15 amino acids. CDR1 and CDR2 (germline): SGHVS, FNYEAQ. With V trimmed by 4 bases and J by 5 bases, 6 bases remained unmatched.

V usage is TRBV5-4 and J usage is TRBJ1-2; D is unresolved. This CDR3 is 14 amino acids long. Germline CDR1 and CDR2: SGHNT and YYREEE (reference sequence). The V and J ends lost 4 bases and 4 bases respectively, with 14 bases between them. The CDR3 is CASSLDTETYGYTF. The DNA of the CDR3 is TGTGCCAGCAGCCTCGACACCGAAACCTATGGCTACACCTTC.

The chain carries TRBV9 and TRBJ1-1, with D perhaps matching TRBD1 (5 bases). CDR1 and CDR2 (germline): SGDLS, YYNGEE. CDR3 size: 12 residues. The V end lost 4 bases, the J end lost 10 bases, and 14 bases lay between the germline ends. CDR3 loop: CASSTRGGGAFF. The CDR3 nucleotides are TGTGCCAGCAGCACCAGAGGCGGGGGAGCTTTCTTT.

The chain is built from TRBV5-8 and TRBJ2-1; 10 bases line up with TRBD2. V lost 2 bases, J lost 4 bases, and 0 bases stayed unmatched. This CDR3 contains 14 residues. CDR1 is SGHTS, CDR2 YDEGEE, per germline. The chain's CDR3 is CASSLLAGYNEQFF. CDR3 DNA sequence: TGTGCCAGCAGCTTACTAGCGGGATACAATGAGCAGTTCTTC.

The rearrangement uses TRBV19 and TRBJ2-3; 7 bases agree with TRBD1. The CDR3 spans 16 residues. CDR1 and CDR2 from the germline V gene are LNHDA and SQIVND (reference sequence). J lost 2 bases, V lost 5 bases, and 10 bases had no gene match. This chain's CDR3 is CASSPDRTPYTDTQYF. The CDR3, as DNA: TGTGCCAGTAGTCCGGACAGGACTCCTTACACAGATACGCAGTATTTT.

This clone was found a few times. The V gene is TRBV6-5, the J gene TRBJ1-1; no definite D call. CDR1 MNHEY and CDR2 SVGAGI come from the germline V gene. The CDR3 extends over 13 amino acids. Between the trimmed V and J ends, which lost 8 bases and 4 bases, there was a span of 14 bases. CDR3 amino acids: CASFLGSLTEAFF. DNA for the CDR3: TGTGCCAGCTTCCTTGGGAGCCTCACTGAAGCTTTCTTT.

The CDR3 sequence: CASSYSRHPDGYEQYF. CDR3 nucleotide sequence: TGTGCCAGCAGTTACTCCCGACACCCCGATGGCTACGAGCAGTACTTC. The rearrangement links TRBV6-2 or TRBV6-3 to TRBJ2-7; no clear D. Germline values: CDR1 MNHEY, CDR2 SVGEGT. The V gene lost 0 bases and the J gene lost 3 bases, with 15 bases spanning the gap. The CDR3 spans 16 residues.

In its sample, this clone was seen a few times. V gene TRBV11-2 combines with J gene TRBJ2-1, with TRBD2 identical over 12 bases. The CDR3 spans 15 residues. J lost 9 bases, V lost 1 base, and 4 bases had no gene match. Germline V lookup: CDR1 SGHAT, CDR2 FQNNGV. The DNA of the CDR3 is TGTGCCAGCAGCTTAGCACTAGCGGGGGGAACTGAGCAGTTCTTC. Encoded protein: CASSLALAGGTEQFF.

The chain has TRBV15 and TRBJ1-4; 7 nucleotides agree with TRBD1. The V gene's germline CDR1 is LNHNV and CDR2 YYDKDF (reference sequence). The CDR3 spans 18 residues. J gave up 0 bases and V 1 base, and 8 bases lay outside the gene matches. The CDR3 coding sequence is TGTGCCACCAGCAGAGTAAAGGGACAGTGGACAACTAATGAAAAACTGTTTTTT. It yields the protein CATSRVKGQWTTNEKLFF.

This clone occurred a few times. The V gene is TRBV30, the J gene TRBJ2-2, with D perhaps matching TRBD1 (6 bases). The germline V gene has CDR1 GTSNPN and CDR2 SVGIG (reference sequence). This CDR3 region has 15 residues. V was trimmed by 3 bases and J by 1 base, leaving 12 bases between them. The chain's CDR3 is CAWSAQGRNTGELFF. As DNA, the CDR3 is TGTGCCTGGAGCGCCCAGGGGAGGAACACCGGGGAGCTGTTTTTT.

The V and J genes are TRBV5-6 and TRBJ2-6, with D possibly TRBD2 on 6 matching bases. Germline CDR1 reads SGHDT; CDR2 reads YYEEEE. V was trimmed by 0 bases and J by 16 bases, leaving 14 bases between them. The CDR3 spans 13 residues. The CDR3 coding sequence is TGTGCCAGCAGCTTGGCAGGAGGGATGACGCTGACTTTC. It yields the protein CASSLAGGMTLTF.

The V call is TRBV11-2, the J call TRBJ2-7, with 8 bases aligning to TRBD1. The germline CDR1 and CDR2 sequences are SGHAT and FQNNGV. V was clipped by 5 bases and J by 2 bases; unmatched bases: 8. This CDR3 spans 15 amino acids. The chain's CDR3 is CASSQGTGVTYEQYF. The CDR3 DNA follows: TGTGCCAGCAGCCAAGGGACAGGAGTAACCTACGAGCAGTACTTC.

The chain uses TRBV3-1 (or the pseudogene TRBV3-2) and TRBJ1-6; D ambiguous. Germline V gives CDR1 LGHDT, CDR2 YNNKEL (reference sequence). This CDR3 spans 15 amino acids. V was clipped by 0 bases and J by 7 bases, with 10 bases between them. In DNA, the CDR3 is TGTGCCAGCAGCCAAGAGGGCAGCCTAAATTCACCCCTCCACTTT. As protein: CASSQEGSLNSPLHF.

This clone occurred once. The genes are TRBV6-5 and TRBJ2-4; the D is unclear. V lost 5 bases and J 4 bases, leaving 12 bases between the germline ends. From germline, CDR1 is MNHEY and CDR2 SVGAGI. The CDR3 loop spans 14 amino acids. The CDR3: CASSRRGGKNIQYF. The CDR3 DNA sequence: TGTGCCAGCAGTAGGAGAGGTGGTAAAAACATTCAGTACTTC.

The V gene is TRBV5-6, the J gene TRBJ1-4; D gene unclear. The CDR3 runs to 12 residues. Germline V gene lookup returns CDR1 SGHDT and CDR2 YYEEEE. V was clipped by 3 bases and J by 12 bases, with 12 bases between them. CDR3: CASSWEEGELFF. CDR3 in DNA: TGTGCCAGCAGCTGGGAAGAGGGAGAACTGTTTTTT.

This clone appeared a single time. V and J are TRBV7-2 and TRBJ2-7, with 8 nucleotides matching TRBD1. V was clipped by 6 bases and J by 2 bases; unmatched bases: 6. This CDR3 contains 14 residues. Germline V lookup: CDR1 SGHTA, CDR2 FQGNSA. In DNA, the CDR3 is TGTGCCAGCAGTTCCGGGACAGGCCCCTACGAGCAGTACTTC. Translation: CASSSGTGPYEQYF.

The chain is built from TRBV13 and TRBJ1-5; 8 bases fit TRBD1. This CDR3 comprises 16 residues. Trimming at V came to 3 bases and at J to 0 bases, leaving 4 bases not matched to a gene. Germline V gene lookup returns CDR1 PRHDT and CDR2 FYEKMQ (reference sequence). The CDR3 region is CASSFGQGYSNQPQHF. DNA for the CDR3: TGTGCCAGCAGCTTCGGACAGGGTTATAGCAATCAGCCCCAGCATTTT.

In its sample, this clone was seen once. The chain links TRBV27 to TRBJ2-7; tentative D call: TRBD2 (7 bases). CDR1 is MNHEY and CDR2 is SMNVEV in the germline V gene (reference sequence). This CDR3 spans 16 amino acids. Trimming shortened V by 3 bases and J by 3 bases, and 18 bases separated the two germline ends. The CDR3: CASSFWRGQGIYEQYF. The CDR3 DNA follows: TGTGCCAGCAGTTTTTGGCGGGGGCAGGGAATCTACGAGCAGTACTTC.